The 4 T cell receptor beta chains below come from one sample, sequenced in a study of cytomegalovirus exposure and HLA in healthy donors (dated by TCRdb to the late 2010s). Library generation was performed with the immunoSEQ multiplex PCR assay. A mixture of 60 forward primers for TCR Vbeta segments and 13 reverse primers for TCR Jbeta segments was used in the multiplex PCR. TCRdb holds this immuneACCESS table with in-frame rearrangements only. Some clones are missing; in checked studies, unresolved V genes explain under half, and the rest has no known cause. This sample holds 280,000 or so clones; around 90% were observed only once. Jointly, the top ten make up roughly 2% of the sample. Material for sequencing was PBMCs. These receptor sequences come from a woman younger than 30 in good health and CMV-seronegative.

This clone was recorded once. The chain combines TRBV2 with TRBJ1-1; D is perhaps TRBD1 (5 bases). The CDR3 sequence is 14 residues long. The germline V and J ends were trimmed by 6 bases and 0 bases, with 11 bases remaining between them. From germline, CDR1 is SNHLY and CDR2 FYNNEI. For the CDR3, the DNA is TGTGCCAGCAGGCTGACAGAAATGAACACTGAAGCTTTCTTT. As protein: CASRLTEMNTEAFF.

This chain connects TRBV11-2 to TRBJ2-1; no definite D call. Germline V CDR1 and CDR2: SGHAT, FQNNGV. The CDR3 extends over 12 amino acids. V dropped 1 base and J dropped 5 bases, with 3 bases sitting between them. The CDR3 reads CASSLVDNEQFF. The CDR3 bases are TGTGCCAGCAGCTTAGTAGACAATGAGCAGTTCTTC.

This clone occurred once. The chain has TRBV27 and TRBJ1-6; no definite D call. V shed 6 bases and J shed 10 bases, with 10 bases lying between them. This CDR3 comprises 12 residues. Germline values: CDR1 MNHEY, CDR2 SMNVEV (reference sequence). This CDR3 reads CASRLSGSPLHF. The CDR3 nucleotides are TGTGCCAGCAGACTCTCCGGGTCACCCCTCCACTTT.

The CDR3 here is CSVPGQGISGNTIYF. In DNA, the CDR3 is TGCAGCGTTCCGGGACAGGGAATCTCTGGAAACACCATATATTTT. This rearrangement joins TRBV29-1 to TRBJ1-3, with 9 positions matching TRBD1. V lost 5 bases, J lost 0 bases, and 5 bases stayed unmatched. The germline CDR1 and CDR2 sequences are SQVTM and ANQGSEA. The CDR3 consists of 15 residues. The complete variable domain, with remaining parts taken from reference TRBV29-1 and TRBJ1-3, reads SAVISQKPSRDICQRGTSLTIQCQVDSQVTMMFWYRQQPGQSLTLIATANQGSEATYESGFVIDKFPISRPNLTFSTLTVSNMSPEDSSIYLCSVPGQGISGNTIYFGEGSWLTVV.